This record concerns one TCR beta chain sequence. Its target antigen remains unknown. Base qualities are missing; no much larger clone stands one base away. The library was generated by the immunoSEQ multiplex PCR assay. The multiplex PCR relied on a mix of 60 forward primers for TCR Vbeta segments and 13 reverse primers for TCR Jbeta segments. The CDR3 region of rearranged TCR beta genes was amplified from genomic DNA by a multiplex PCR assay. On the Illumina HiSeq System, the amplified TCR beta libraries were sequenced as 87-base-pair reads. Concerning the study's data processing: In a later analysis, tens of millions of unique TCR beta chains were counted across the 500 to 850 repertoires, and roughly 11 million of these chains were shared by at least two donors. To remove PCR and sequencing errors, raw reads were error-corrected and collapsed into unique sequences using a nearest-neighbor algorithm that merged closely related sequences. To assign V, D and J gene segments, CDR3 sequences were aligned to IMGT reference sequences. For a sequence to be retained, a match of at least six nucleotides was required to both a V gene segment and a J gene segment. A rearrangement counted as productive if the CDR3 had no stop codons and remained in frame with V and J, and every other rearrangement counted as non-productive. Following IMGT convention, CDR3 was defined as the stretch from the second conserved V-encoded cysteine to the conserved J-encoded phenylalanine. The earlier analysis of 587 of the donors excluded sequences that lacked an unambiguous match to a single V gene segment. An earlier analysis of a few hundred of the donors called V segments functional above 56.7% productive rearrangements and segregating when the between-donor standard deviation exceeded 5%. A statistical classification framework was built for diagnosing cytomegalovirus status from the catalog of TCR beta chain sequences. A later analysis assigned V and J genes by comparing TCR nucleotide sequences with IMGT/GENE-DB human TR gene sequences. The TCRdist pipeline was used in a later analysis to assign CDR3 sequences and most-parsimonious VDJ recombination scenarios. In a later analysis, each TCR beta chain was defined by its CDR3 amino acid sequence together with its V-gene family, and reads lacking a unique V-gene family were excluded. To address suspected cross-contamination and a sequencing artifact, a later analysis removed roughly 640 highly shared, low-generation-probability nucleotide sequences. In a later analysis, a clonal expansion index for each public chain was calculated from normalized within-repertoire ranks of inferred template counts. In a later analysis, generation probabilities were computed with a VDJ recombination model fitted to out-of-frame rearrangements, and the resulting probabilities were checked against IGoR. In a later analysis, TCR-TCR, TCR-HLA and TCR-CMV co-occurrence was scored with hypergeometric tests, and a repertoire-size bias correction was applied to TCR pairs. A later analysis estimated false discovery rates by permuting HLA or CMV assignments 20 times. In a later analysis, co-occurring TCRs were grouped using DBSCAN, with TCRdist sequence similarity added in when clustering inside HLA-allele-positive subsets. Repertoires with fewer than 30,000 or more than 120,000 public chains, plus five repertoires with anomalous nucleotide sharing, were excluded from co-occurrence clustering. What TCRdb holds here is the immuneACCESS table cut down to in-frame rearrangements. Part of the clones is not present; checked against another copy, under half of the missing clones reflect an unresolved V gene, and the others are unexplained. For V, J and clone size, that table is used; D and trimming come from the DNA. This sample holds over 50,000 clones; about 90% were observed only once. 1.4% of the sample belongs to the ten largest clones.

The data were taken from a study of cytomegalovirus exposure and HLA in healthy donors (dated by TCRdb to 2017 to 2019). Study-wide context: According to an earlier analysis of 587 of the donors, 150 million to 200 million T cells yielded roughly 100 million unique TCR beta sequences and about 280 Gb of sequence data. High-throughput TCR immunosequencing, statistical association of individual TCRs with disease status, and machine learning were combined to predict cytomegalovirus infection status. Alongside the repertoire data, information on donor age, sex, ethnicity and CMV serostatus was compiled. Rather than using new phenotypic data, the later analysis identified candidate immune exposures from TCR beta sequences and from how often those sequences occurred across donors. Among the roughly 400 genotyped donors, around 81% belonged to the genetic ancestry cluster associated with self-reported Caucasian donors. Among roughly 400 genotyped donors of the cohort, an average of approximately 230,000 unique TCR beta nucleotide sequences were sequenced per donor, around 20% of them non-productive. In addition to the first cohort of 650 to 800 subjects, a separate validation cohort of 120 different subjects was used. Class I and class II HLA loci were covered by the typing at four-digit resolution. An earlier analysis of several hundred of the donors applied high-throughput TCR beta sequencing to assess whether each TCR beta V gene segment acted as functional or pseudogenic. Typing coverage varied by locus: roughly 629-630 donors for A, B, C, DRB1 and DQB1; approximately 560 for DQA1; 606 for DPA1; under 490 for DPB1. The study profiled the T cell repertoires of around 700 subjects by immunosequencing and related them to cytomegalovirus serostatus. A later analysis re-analyzed previously published TCR beta repertoires from 600 to 850 donors and added high-resolution HLA genotyping to study TCR occurrence patterns. All discovery cohort repertoires had been generated on a single sequencing platform. An early release that covered about 600 HLA-typed donors contained 250 to 350 gigabases of sequencing data and 75 million to 100 million unique TCR sequences. A handful of DR-DQ haplotypes were treated as single units for association and clustering because of strong linkage in the cohort. A later genetic analysis used genome-wide SNP genotypes for 398 of the 666 donors, treating that subset as a discovery cohort. The study aimed to test whether signatures of past pathogen exposure could be identified by cataloging public T cell receptors. On the study overall, not on this receptor specifically: Because counts were too low, more than 15 rarely observed V segments, including chromosome 9 orphons, were excluded from the earlier analysis of some 540 of the donors. According to a later genetic analysis, donors in an Asian-associated ancestry cluster had fewer N-insertions in productive TCRs than the roughly 670-donor mean. Only TCR beta chains were sequenced in this cohort, and the absence of alpha or paired-chain data limited detectable features. Because HLA typing was unavailable for some donors at each locus, only the typed subset was used in association tests. A further reported finding was that TCR beta sequences accurately predicted the HLA-A and HLA-B alleles for most subjects in the first cohort. In a later analysis, HLA-associated TCR beta chains showed more clonal expansion and lower generation probabilities than non-associated chains that were equally common. Presence/absence analyses assumed roughly uniform sequencing depth across donors, an assumption that may not hold. In a later analysis, around 17,000 TCR beta sequences were associated with specific HLA alleles at a false discovery rate of 0.05. A later genetic analysis associated a missense DCLRE1C variant with V-gene and J-gene trimming of TCR beta chains, and an independent cohort replicated the association. CMV serostatus was the only immune exposure information available for the cohort. The study listed 164 TCR beta chains as associated with cytomegalovirus. Several of the top co-occurrence clusters appeared to be linked to parvovirus B19, influenza, CMV and Epstein-Barr virus, according to a later analysis. When HLA alleles, especially DR and DQ, strongly co-occurred, attributing TCR associations to individual alleles was difficult. Across donors, most TCR sequences were observed very rarely, whereas some public TCRs were present in many individuals. The authors suggested that the approach could potentially be generalized to other disease states and immunological phenotypes. In an earlier analysis of some 500 of the donors, most TCR beta V segments appeared in productive rearrangements about 87% or about 30% of the time, broadly matching IMGT annotations. In both the original and validation cohorts, the classifier was reported to diagnose cytomegalovirus status with high specificity and sensitivity. A group of highly shared sequence variants was considered likely to be a technical artifact of the sequencing pipeline. A few of the identified cytomegalovirus-associated TCR beta chains were confirmed in vitro to be specific for cytomegalovirus antigens. In a later analysis, most CMV-associated TCR beta chains were found to appear HLA-restricted, with HLA associations seemingly driven largely by CMV exposure. In a later analysis, TCR association rates were found to vary across HLA loci, with the most associated TCRs seen for DRB1 alleles and the fewest for HLA-C alleles. Correlated functional status among segregating V segments might reflect linkage disequilibrium, but an unknown experimental factor could not be ruled out.

In total, fewer than 750 healthy bone marrow donors made up the cohort. Cohort members were all nominally healthy when sampled, although unrecorded immune exposures were likely present. The donor tested CMV seronegative, placing the donor among the 350 or so seronegative members of the cohort. Every donor gave a peripheral blood sample, and the peripheral blood mononuclear cells from that sample were used for TCR beta sequencing. Genomic DNA extraction from the blood cell samples was performed with the Qiagen DNeasy Blood Extraction Kit. What was sequenced was PBMCs. The clonotype originates from a man between 18 and 35 years old in good health and CMV-seronegative.

The CDR3 region reads CASSLARGGEKLFF. The nucleotides read TGTGCCAGCAGCTTGGCCCGTGGTGGCGAAAAACTGTTTTTT. This chain is built from TRBV7-8 and TRBJ1-4, with no D gene named confidently. In the germline V gene, CDR1 corresponds to SGHVS and CDR2 to FQNEAQ. The CDR3 sequence holds 14 residues, the cysteine and phenylalanine included. CDR3 DNA only is kept here, 42 bases in frame from base 1. V is shortened by 3 bases, J by 8 bases, and the region joining them spans 13 bases.